The rows below give T cell receptor beta chains drawn from one sample of a study of blood T cells in healthy people across ages. MiXCR, run by TCRdb on the 5' RACE reads, gives a single entry per CDR3 protein. This sample yields almost 1 million distinct CDR3 sequences, of which approximately 50% are seen a single time; over 20% belongs to the top ten. The material sequenced was blood. These receptors were collected from a woman aged 55-69 years in good health. Both conserved end residues are part of each CDR3. Fields, in order: V gene, clone size, J gene, D gene, CDR3 protein, CDR3 DNA. D genes are given only for firm matches. Some rows mark clone size as missing; the rest say once, few, many or name a class of expanded clone.

V: TRBV5-1
size: NA
J: TRBJ1-2
D: NA
CDR3: CASSLEVRREFGYTF
DNA: TGCGCCAGCAGCTTGGAGGTTCGCAGGGAGTTTGGCTACACCTTC

V: TRBV3-1
size: NA
J: TRBJ2-5
D: TRBD1
CDR3: CASSHYRGREETQYF
DNA: TGTGCCAGCAGCCACTACAGGGGGCGGGAAGAGACCCAGTACTTC

V: TRBV19
size: NA
J: TRBJ2-1
D: NA
CDR3: CASSSLEAAAYNEQFF
DNA: TGTGCCAGTAGTTCTTTAGAGGCGGCCGCCTACAATGAGCAGTTCTTC

V: TRBV6-1
size: NA
J: TRBJ2-5
D: TRBD2
CDR3: CASNEVGGGRNEQYF
DNA: TGTGCCAGCAATGAAGTCGGCGGGGGTCGGAATGAGCAGTACTTC

V: TRBV6-5
size: NA
J: TRBJ2-2
D: NA
CDR3: CASSYSMGKNTGELFF
DNA: TGTGCCAGCAGTTACTCGATGGGGAAGAACACCGGGGAGCTGTTTTTT

V: TRBV7-2
size: few
J: TRBJ2-7
D: NA
CDR3: CASSLVGGHNEQYF
DNA: TGTGCCAGCAGCTTAGTAGGGGGACACAACGAGCAGTACTTC

V: TRBV28
size: NA
J: TRBJ2-5
D: NA
CDR3: CASSKAGVSETQYF
DNA: TGTGCCAGCAGTAAGGCAGGGGTGTCAGAGACCCAGTACTTC

V: TRBV5-1
size: NA
J: TRBJ2-2
D: TRBD1
CDR3: CASSDRDRGLVGELFF
DNA: TGCGCCAGCAGCGACCGGGACAGGGGGCTTGTCGGGGAGCTGTTTTTT

V: TRBV6-2/TRBV6-3
size: NA
J: TRBJ1-5
D: NA
CDR3: CASKGGRNQPQHF
DNA: TGTGCCAGCAAAGGAGGGAGGAATCAGCCCCAGCATTTT

V: TRBV2
size: NA
J: TRBJ2-2
D: NA
CDR3: CASSVKKVTGELFF
DNA: TGTGCCAGCAGTGTTAAGAAGGTAACCGGGGAGCTGTTTTTT

V: TRBV2
size: NA
J: TRBJ1-4
D: NA
CDR3: CASSVTGPREKLFF
DNA: TGTGCCAGCAGTGTGACAGGTCCTAGGGAAAAACTGTTTTTT

V: TRBV5-1
size: few
J: TRBJ2-5
D: TRBD2
CDR3: CASSPGTSETQYF
DNA: TGCGCCAGCAGCCCCGGGACTAGCGAGACCCAGTACTTC

V: TRBV7-2
size: few
J: TRBJ2-7
D: NA
CDR3: CASSAVVSYEQYF
DNA: TGTGCCAGCAGTGCCGTCGTCTCCTACGAGCAGTACTTC

V: TRBV28
size: NA
J: TRBJ1-2
D: NA
CDR3: CASSVTERRFYTF
DNA: TGTGCCAGCAGTGTGACGGAGAGGAGATTCTACACCTTC

V: TRBV4-1
size: few
J: TRBJ2-5
D: TRBD2
CDR3: CASSQSSGRSETQYF
DNA: TGCGCCAGCAGCCAATCTAGCGGGAGGTCAGAGACCCAGTACTTC

V: TRBV10-1
size: once
J: TRBJ1-5
D: TRBD1
CDR3: CASSAGTGRQPQHF
DNA: TGCGCCAGCTCAGCCGGGACAGGGAGGCAGCCCCAGCATTTT

V: TRBV28
size: NA
J: TRBJ2-7
D: TRBD1
CDR3: CASRDRENPYEQYF
DNA: TGTGCCAGCAGAGACAGGGAAAACCCCTACGAGCAGTACTTC

V: TRBV20-1
size: NA
J: TRBJ2-7
D: NA
CDR3: CSAGDFRRSYEQYF
DNA: TGCAGTGCTGGGGACTTTCGTCGTTCCTACGAGCAGTACTTC

V: TRBV4-2
size: NA
J: TRBJ2-7
D: NA
CDR3: CASSYSLGEQYF
DNA: TGTGCCAGCAGTTACAGCTTGGGCGAGCAGTACTTC

V: TRBV5-6
size: NA
J: TRBJ2-6
D: NA
CDR3: CASSLGRGGKVSGANVLTF
DNA: TGTGCCAGCAGCTTAGGGCGAGGGGGGAAGGTCTCTGGGGCCAACGTCCTGACTTTC

V: TRBV20-1
size: many
J: TRBJ2-6
D: NA
CDR3: CSARADDSGANVLTF
DNA: TGCAGTGCTAGAGCGGATGATTCTGGGGCCAACGTCCTGACTTTC

V: TRBV29-1
size: few
J: TRBJ2-1
D: NA
CDR3: CSVVVGLSSYNEQFF
DNA: TGCAGCGTTGTTGTCGGGCTTAGCTCCTACAATGAGCAGTTCTTC

V: TRBV5-1
size: many
J: TRBJ2-1
D: NA
CDR3: CASSLVTYNEQFF
DNA: TGCGCCAGCAGCTTGGTCACCTACAATGAGCAGTTCTTC

V: TRBV7-7
size: NA
J: TRBJ2-2
D: NA
CDR3: CASSLAPPGSTGELFF
DNA: TGTGCCAGCAGCTTAGCCCCCCCGGGGAGCACCGGGGAGCTGTTTTTT

V: TRBV28
size: NA
J: TRBJ2-7
D: NA
CDR3: CASKRAWDTYEQYF
DNA: TGTGCCAGCAAGCGGGCCTGGGATACGTACGAGCAGTACTTC

V: TRBV18
size: once
J: TRBJ1-2
D: TRBD1
CDR3: CASSPDGQGSGYTF
DNA: TGTGCCAGCTCACCAGACGGACAGGGCAGTGGCTACACCTTC

V: TRBV28
size: NA
J: TRBJ2-5
D: NA
CDR3: CASTPRREETQYF
DNA: TGTGCCAGCACCCCTCGGCGGGAAGAGACCCAGTACTTC

V: TRBV29-1
size: NA
J: TRBJ1-1
D: NA
CDR3: CSVDRLPTTEAFF
DNA: TGCAGCGTTGACAGACTCCCTACGACTGAAGCTTTCTTT

V: TRBV7-8
size: few
J: TRBJ2-3
D: NA
CDR3: CASSLIPTLRTDTQYF
DNA: TGTGCCAGCAGCTTAATCCCCACTCTACGAACAGATACGCAGTATTTT

V: TRBV4-3
size: few
J: TRBJ2-1
D: NA
CDR3: CASSQDTAHNEQFF
DNA: TGCGCCAGCAGCCAAGATACAGCCCACAATGAGCAGTTCTTC

V: TRBV14
size: NA
J: TRBJ1-2
D: NA
CDR3: CAGSALGGGVYGYTF
DNA: TGTGCCGGCAGCGCACTTGGAGGCGGCGTCTATGGCTACACCTTC